These T cell receptor beta chains were read from a single sample in a study of shared clonotypes between healthy human individuals. Clones were read by immunoSEQ multiplex PCR, and TCRdb kept only the in-frame ones, dropping some. The sample includes approximately 1,000,000 clones, around three quarters of them seen just once. Sequencing was carried out using memory CD4+ T cells from PBMCs. The receptors here all came from a man between 18 and 29 years old in good health. Some clones in this sample may be carry-over from other donors' samples. The CDR3 runs from the conserved cysteine through the conserved F or W. Fields, in order: clone size, D gene, V gene, J gene, CDR3 DNA, CDR3 protein. The D gene is left open where the match is weak. Only some rows state a clone size, as once, few, many or a class for expanded clones.

-	TRBD2	TRBV4-1	TRBJ2-5	TGCGCCAGCAGCCAAGAGGGGCTAGCGGGAGAGGGGGAGACCCAGTACTTC	CASSQEGLAGEGETQYF
many	TRBD2	TRBV5-6	TRBJ2-2	TGTGCCAGCAGCCATCGACTAGCGGCGAACACCGGGGAGCTGTTTTTT	CASSHRLAANTGELFF
-	-	TRBV28	TRBJ2-1	TGTGCCAGCAGTTCCAAGGACGGAAGCTCCTACAATGAGCAGTTCTTC	CASSSKDGSSYNEQFF
-	TRBD1	TRBV29-1	TRBJ1-5	TGCAGCGTTGGGGAAGGGGGCACACAGCCCCAGCATTTT	CSVGEGGTQPQHF
-	TRBD1	TRBV9	TRBJ2-1	TGTGCCAGCAGCGGACAGGGAAGGGGCTACAATGAGCAGTTCTTC	CASSGQGRGYNEQFF
-	-	TRBV9	TRBJ2-7	TGTGCCAGCAGCGTAGGTTGGCAGGCGCCGGGAGAGCAGTACTTC	CASSVGWQAPGEQYF
once	-	TRBV19	TRBJ2-1	TGTGCCAGTAGTATAGGGCGCCCTACAGGGTCCCCTCGGAATGAGCAGTTCTTC	CASSIGRPTGSPRNEQFF
-	TRBD1	TRBV10-3	TRBJ1-4	TGTGCCATCAGTCAGACAGGGGGCGATGAAAAACTGTTTTTT	CAISQTGGDEKLFF
-	-	TRBV30	TRBJ2-5	TGTGCCTGGAGTTCAGGGGAGACCCAGTACTTC	CAWSSGETQYF
-	-	TRBV5-6	TRBJ2-7	TGTGCCAGCAGCGCAGGACCGTTTTACGAGCAGTACTTC	CASSAGPFYEQYF
-	-	TRBV18	TRBJ1-1	TGTGCCAGCTCACCTATGGCACAGGGTATGAACACTGAAGCTTTCTTT	CASSPMAQGMNTEAFF
once	-	TRBV7-2	TRBJ2-6	TGTGCCAGCAGCCCCCGGGTCCAGGGGGCCAACGTCCTGACTTTC	CASSPRVQGANVLTF
-	TRBD2	TRBV5-1	TRBJ2-7	TGCGCCAGCAGCAAACTCACTAGCGGGAACTCCTACGAGCAGTACTTC	CASSKLTSGNSYEQYF
once	-	TRBV5-1	TRBJ1-1	TGCGCCAGCAGCTCCTCGGCCGGGGGGGTCACTGAAGCTTTCTTT	CASSSSAGGVTEAFF
few	-	TRBV27	TRBJ1-2	TGTGCCAGCAGTTTCTCCAGGGGAGATGGCTACACCTTC	CASSFSRGDGYTF
-	-	TRBV25-1	TRBJ1-5	TGTGCCAGCAGTGAATTCGGTCCTCCCCAGCATTTT	CASSEFGPPQHF
-	TRBD1	TRBV6-6	TRBJ2-7	TGTGCCAGCAGTCCGGGGACAGGGGGTCTTTACGAGCAGTACTTC	CASSPGTGGLYEQYF
-	-	TRBV28	TRBJ1-1	TGTGCCAGCAGCCCCGACACCAGGGTAGGGGACACTGAAGCTTTCTTT	CASSPDTRVGDTEAFF
-	TRBD2	TRBV25-1	TRBJ2-2	TGTGCCAGCAGTGAAGAGATAGCGGGGAGCTGGACCGGGGAGCTGTTTTTT	CASSEEIAGSWTGELFF
-	-	TRBV7-9	TRBJ2-1	TGTGCCAGCAGCTTAGTTAGGTGGCCAGCGTTCTTC	CASSLVRWPAFF
-	-	TRBV27	TRBJ2-1	TGTCCGTGGCTGAATTTTTACAATGAGCAGTTCTTC	CPWLNFYNEQFF
-	TRBD1	TRBV18	TRBJ1-2	TGTGCCAGCTCACCTTCCAGCGGACAGGCGTCGGACTATGGCTACACCTTC	CASSPSSGQASDYGYTF
-	-	TRBV7-9	TRBJ2-5	TGTGCCAGCAGCTTAGGTCTGCAAGAGACCCAGTACTTC	CASSLGLQETQYF
-	-	TRBV5-1	TRBJ2-7	TGCGCCAGCGGAATGGGGGCCCAGGGGACCAACGAGCAGTACTTC	CASGMGAQGTNEQYF
-	-	TRBV28	TRBJ1-2	TGTGCCAGCACCGTACCCGGATCCCTAGGAGGCTACACCTTC	CASTVPGSLGGYTF
-	TRBD1	TRBV5-6	TRBJ2-1	TGTGCCAGCAGTTACAGGGGGCACCCCTACAATGAGCAGTTCTTC	CASSYRGHPYNEQFF
-	-	TRBV29-1	TRBJ1-1	TGCAGCGTTGAGCTCGCTAAGGGACGGGAAGCTTTCTTT	CSVELAKGREAFF
-	-	TRBV13	TRBJ2-6	TGTGCCAGCAGCTTAGCGGGAGCTGGGGCCAACGTCCTGACTTTC	CASSLAGAGANVLTF
-	-	TRBV18	TRBJ1-1	TGTGCCAGCTCACTTGGACAGCCGAACACTGAAGCTTTCTTT	CASSLGQPNTEAFF
-	-	TRBV7-8	TRBJ1-4	TGTGCCAGCAGCTTAGTACGGCAGCCTAATGAAAAACTGTTTTTT	CASSLVRQPNEKLFF
once	-	TRBV6-1	TRBJ1-1	TGTGCCAGCAGTGAAGCGCGGGGGTTGAGGGACACTGAAGCTTTCTTT	CASSEARGLRDTEAFF
-	-	TRBV5-3	TRBJ2-1	TGTGCTCAGGATTACAATGAGCAGTTCTTC	CAQDYNEQFF
-	TRBD1	TRBV19	TRBJ2-2	TGTGCCAGTAGTTCCGGGGACAGGGACACCGGGGAGCTGTTTTTT	CASSSGDRDTGELFF
-	TRBD1	TRBV18	TRBJ2-7	TGTGCCAGCTCCCTCGGACAGGGGGTCTACGAGCAGTACTTC	CASSLGQGVYEQYF
-	TRBD2	TRBV28	TRBJ2-3	TGTGCCTCGGGGAGCCTAGCGGGAGGGGCAGATACGCAGTATTTT	CASGSLAGGADTQYF
-	TRBD1	TRBV29-1	TRBJ1-1	TGCAGCGTCGGAAGCGGACAGGGGCGCGAAGCTTTCTTT	CSVGSGQGREAFF
-	-	TRBV18	TRBJ2-7	TGTGCCAGCTCACCATCCCGGGAATACGAGCAGTACTTC	CASSPSREYEQYF
few	-	TRBV19	TRBJ1-1	TGTGCCAGTAGCGATTGGGTGGGCACTGAAGCTTTCTTT	CASSDWVGTEAFF
-	TRBD1	TRBV27	TRBJ2-7	TGTGCCAGCAGTACGAGACAGGGAGCCTACGAGCAGTACTTC	CASSTRQGAYEQYF
-	TRBD2	TRBV6-1	TRBJ2-7	TGTGCCAGCCTTACTAGCGTATCCTACGAGCAGTACTTC	CASLTSVSYEQYF